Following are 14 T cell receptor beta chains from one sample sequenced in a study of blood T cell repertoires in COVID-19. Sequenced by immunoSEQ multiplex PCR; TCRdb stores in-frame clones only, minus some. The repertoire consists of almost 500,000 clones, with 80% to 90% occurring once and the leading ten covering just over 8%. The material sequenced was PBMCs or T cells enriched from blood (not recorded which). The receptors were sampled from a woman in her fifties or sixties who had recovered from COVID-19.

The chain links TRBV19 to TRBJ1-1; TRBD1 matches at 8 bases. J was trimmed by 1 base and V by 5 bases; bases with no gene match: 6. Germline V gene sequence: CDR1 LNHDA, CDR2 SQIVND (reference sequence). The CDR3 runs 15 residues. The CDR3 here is CASSGRQGTNTEAFF. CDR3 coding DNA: TGTGCCAGTAGTGGACGACAGGGGACGAACACTGAAGCTTTCTTT.

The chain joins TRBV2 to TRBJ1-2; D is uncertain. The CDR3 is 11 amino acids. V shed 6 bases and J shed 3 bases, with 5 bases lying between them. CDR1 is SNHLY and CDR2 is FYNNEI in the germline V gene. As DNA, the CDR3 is TGTGCCAGCAGGGGAGACTATGGCTACACCTTC. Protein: CASRGDYGYTF.

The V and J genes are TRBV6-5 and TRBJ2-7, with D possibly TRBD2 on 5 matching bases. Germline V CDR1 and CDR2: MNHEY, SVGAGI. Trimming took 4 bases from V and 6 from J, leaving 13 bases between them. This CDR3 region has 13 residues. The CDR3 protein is CASSFSGSGEQYV. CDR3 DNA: TGTGCCAGCAGTTTTTCTGGGAGCGGCGAGCAGTACGTC.

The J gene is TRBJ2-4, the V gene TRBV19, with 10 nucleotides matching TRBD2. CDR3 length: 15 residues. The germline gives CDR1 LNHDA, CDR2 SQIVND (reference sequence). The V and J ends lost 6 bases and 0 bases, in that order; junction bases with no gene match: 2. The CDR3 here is CASSGLAVAKNIQYF. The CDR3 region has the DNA TGTGCCAGTAGCGGACTAGCGGTAGCCAAAAACATTCAGTACTTC.

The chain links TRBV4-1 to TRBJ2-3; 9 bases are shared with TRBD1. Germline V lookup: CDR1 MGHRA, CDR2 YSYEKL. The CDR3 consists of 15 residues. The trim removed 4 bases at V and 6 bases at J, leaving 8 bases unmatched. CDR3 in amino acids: CASSPGQGRGDTQYF. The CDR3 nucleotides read TGCGCCAGCAGCCCGGGACAGGGTCGTGGGGATACGCAGTATTTT.

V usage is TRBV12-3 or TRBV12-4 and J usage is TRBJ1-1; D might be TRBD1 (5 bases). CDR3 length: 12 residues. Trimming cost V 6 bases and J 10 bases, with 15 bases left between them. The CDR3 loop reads CASSLWGGRAFF. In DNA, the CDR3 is TGTGCCAGCAGCCTTTGGGGCGGACGAGCTTTCTTT.

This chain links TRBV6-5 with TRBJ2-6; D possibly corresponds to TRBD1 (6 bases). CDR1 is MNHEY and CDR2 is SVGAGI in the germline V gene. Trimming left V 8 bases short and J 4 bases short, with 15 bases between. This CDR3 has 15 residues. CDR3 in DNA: TGTGCCAGCTCCCCCACAGGGACAGGGGCCAACGTCCTGACTTTC. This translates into CASSPTGTGANVLTF.

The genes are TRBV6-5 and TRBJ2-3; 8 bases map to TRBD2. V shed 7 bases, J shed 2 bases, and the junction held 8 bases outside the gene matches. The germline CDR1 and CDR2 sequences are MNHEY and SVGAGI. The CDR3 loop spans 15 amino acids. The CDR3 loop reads CASTITGGDTDTQYF. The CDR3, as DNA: TGTGCCAGCACTATAACGGGGGGGGACACAGATACGCAGTATTTT.

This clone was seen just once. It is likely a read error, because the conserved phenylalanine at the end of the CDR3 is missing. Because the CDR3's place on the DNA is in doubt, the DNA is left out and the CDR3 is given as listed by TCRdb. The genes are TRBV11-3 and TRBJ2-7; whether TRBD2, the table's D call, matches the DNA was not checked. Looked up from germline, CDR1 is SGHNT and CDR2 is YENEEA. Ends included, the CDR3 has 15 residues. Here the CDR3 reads CASSLSDRTPRTRRD.

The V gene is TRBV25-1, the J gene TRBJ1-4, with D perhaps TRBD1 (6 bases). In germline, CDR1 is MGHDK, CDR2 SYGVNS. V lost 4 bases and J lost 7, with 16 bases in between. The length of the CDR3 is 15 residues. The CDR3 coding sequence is TGTGCCAGCAGTGCCAGGGGCACAGGGAGTGAAAAACTGTTTTTT. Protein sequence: CASSARGTGSEKLFF.

This CDR3 reads CASKLSSYNEQFF. The CDR3 DNA is TGTGCCAGCAAGCTGAGCTCCTACAATGAGCAGTTCTTC. The chain joins TRBV3-1 (or the pseudogene TRBV3-2) to TRBJ2-1, with D unclear. CDR3 size: 13 residues. The V and J ends lost 7 bases and 0 bases respectively, with 7 bases between them. Per the germline V gene, CDR1 is LGHDT and CDR2 is YNNKEL (reference sequence).

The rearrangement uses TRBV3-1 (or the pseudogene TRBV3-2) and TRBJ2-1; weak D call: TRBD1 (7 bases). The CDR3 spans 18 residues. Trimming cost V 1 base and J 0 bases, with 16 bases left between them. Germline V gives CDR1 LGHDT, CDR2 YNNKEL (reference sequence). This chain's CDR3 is CASSQGRGLGSSYNEQFF. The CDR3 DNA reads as TGTGCCAGCAGCCAAGGTAGGGGGCTCGGGAGCTCCTACAATGAGCAGTTCTTC.

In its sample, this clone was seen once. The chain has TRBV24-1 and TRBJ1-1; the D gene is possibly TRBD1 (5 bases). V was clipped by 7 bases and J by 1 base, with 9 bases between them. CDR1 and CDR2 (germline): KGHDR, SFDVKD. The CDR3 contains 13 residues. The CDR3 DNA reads TGTGCCACCAGGGAGGGGTCGAACACTGAAGCTTTCTTT. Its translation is CATREGSNTEAFF.

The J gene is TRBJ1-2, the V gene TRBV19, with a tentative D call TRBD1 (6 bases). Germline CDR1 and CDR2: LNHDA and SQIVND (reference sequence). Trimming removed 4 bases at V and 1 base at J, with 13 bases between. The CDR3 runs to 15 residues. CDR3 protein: CASSTGGAVNYGYTF. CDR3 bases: TGTGCCAGTAGTACTGGGGGGGCGGTTAACTATGGCTACACCTTC.